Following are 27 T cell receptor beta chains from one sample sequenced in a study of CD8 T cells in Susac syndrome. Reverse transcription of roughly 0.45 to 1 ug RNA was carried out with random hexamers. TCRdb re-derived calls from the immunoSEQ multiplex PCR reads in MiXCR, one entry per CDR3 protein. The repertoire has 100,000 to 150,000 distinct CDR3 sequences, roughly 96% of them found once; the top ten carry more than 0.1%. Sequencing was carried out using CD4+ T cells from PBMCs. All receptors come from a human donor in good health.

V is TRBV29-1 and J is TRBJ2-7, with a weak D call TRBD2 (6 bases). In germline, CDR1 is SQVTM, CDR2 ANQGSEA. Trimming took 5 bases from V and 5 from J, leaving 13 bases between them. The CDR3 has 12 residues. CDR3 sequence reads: CSVRPSVNEQYF. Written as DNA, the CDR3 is TGCAGCGTTCGGCCTAGCGTCAACGAGCAGTACTTC.

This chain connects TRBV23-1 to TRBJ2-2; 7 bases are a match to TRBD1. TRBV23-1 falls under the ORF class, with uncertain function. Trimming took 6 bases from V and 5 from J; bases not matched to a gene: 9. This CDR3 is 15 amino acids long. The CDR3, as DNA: TGCGCCAGCAGGATCGGGACAGCCTTTACCGGGGAGCTGTTTTTT. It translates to CASRIGTAFTGELFF.

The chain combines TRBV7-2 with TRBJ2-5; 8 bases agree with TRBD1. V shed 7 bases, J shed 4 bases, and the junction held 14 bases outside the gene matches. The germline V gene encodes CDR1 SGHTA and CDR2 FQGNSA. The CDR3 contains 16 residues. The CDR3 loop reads CASTIAGGPIGETQYF. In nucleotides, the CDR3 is TGTGCCAGCACCATTGCAGGGGGCCCAATAGGAGAGACCCAGTACTTC.

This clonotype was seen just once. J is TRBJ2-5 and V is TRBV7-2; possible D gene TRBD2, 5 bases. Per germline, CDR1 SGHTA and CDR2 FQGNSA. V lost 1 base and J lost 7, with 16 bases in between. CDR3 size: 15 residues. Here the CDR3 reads CASSLEGGPPRTQYF. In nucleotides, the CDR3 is TGTGCCAGCAGCTTAGAGGGCGGGCCCCCAAGGACCCAGTACTTC. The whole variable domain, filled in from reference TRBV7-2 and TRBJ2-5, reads GAGVSQSPSNKVTEKGKDVELRCDPISGHTALYWYRQSLGQGLEFLIYFQGNSAPDKSGLPSDRFSAERTGGSVSTLTIQRTQQEDSAVYLCASSLEGGPPRTQYFGPGTRLLVL.

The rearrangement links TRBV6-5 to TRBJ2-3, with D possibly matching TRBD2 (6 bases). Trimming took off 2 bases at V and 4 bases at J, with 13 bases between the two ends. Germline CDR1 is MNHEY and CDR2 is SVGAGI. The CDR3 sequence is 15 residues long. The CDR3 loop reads CASSYTSAGPDTQYF. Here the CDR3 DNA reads TGTGCCAGCAGTTACACTAGTGCGGGGCCAGATACGCAGTATTTT.

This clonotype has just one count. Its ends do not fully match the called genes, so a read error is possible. CDR3 sequence (DNA): TGCGCCAGCAGCTTGGATAGAAATCATCCCCAGCATTTT. Translated, it gives CASSLDRNHPQHF. This chain joins TRBV5-1 and TRBJ1-5; D is unresolved. This CDR3 contains 13 residues. Germline assignment: CDR1 SGHRS and CDR2 YFSETQ.

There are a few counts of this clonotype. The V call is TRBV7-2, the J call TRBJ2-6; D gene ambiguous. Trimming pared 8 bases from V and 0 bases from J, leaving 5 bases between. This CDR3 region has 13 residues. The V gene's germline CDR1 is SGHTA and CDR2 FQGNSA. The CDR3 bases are TGTGCCAGCGGCGACTCTGGGGCCAACGTCCTGACTTTC. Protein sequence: CASGDSGANVLTF.

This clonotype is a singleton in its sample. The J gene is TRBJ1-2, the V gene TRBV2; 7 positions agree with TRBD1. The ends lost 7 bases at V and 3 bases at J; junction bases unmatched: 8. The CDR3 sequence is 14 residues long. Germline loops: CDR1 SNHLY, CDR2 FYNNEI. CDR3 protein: CASKRGGQDYGYTF. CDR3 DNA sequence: TGTGCCAGCAAAAGGGGTGGACAGGACTATGGCTACACCTTC.

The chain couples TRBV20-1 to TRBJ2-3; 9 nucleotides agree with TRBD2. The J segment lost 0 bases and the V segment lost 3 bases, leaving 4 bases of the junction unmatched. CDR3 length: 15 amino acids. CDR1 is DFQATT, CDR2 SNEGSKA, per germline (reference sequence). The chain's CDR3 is CSARGSGGSTDTQYF. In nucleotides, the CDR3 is TGCAGTGCTAGGGGTAGCGGGGGAAGCACAGATACGCAGTATTTT.

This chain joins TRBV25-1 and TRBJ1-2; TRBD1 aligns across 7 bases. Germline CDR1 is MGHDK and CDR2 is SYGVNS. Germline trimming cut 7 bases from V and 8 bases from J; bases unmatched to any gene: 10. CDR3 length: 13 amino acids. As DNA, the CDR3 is TGTGCCAGCACTGGGACAGCGGAACCAGGCTACACCTTC. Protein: CASTGTAEPGYTF.

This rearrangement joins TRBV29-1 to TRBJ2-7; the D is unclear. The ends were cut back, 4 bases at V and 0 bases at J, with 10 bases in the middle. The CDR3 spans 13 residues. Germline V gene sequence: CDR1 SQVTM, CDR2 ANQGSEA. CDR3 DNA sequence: TGCAGCGTTGGAAAGGACCCCTCCTACGAGCAGTACTTC. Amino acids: CSVGKDPSYEQYF.

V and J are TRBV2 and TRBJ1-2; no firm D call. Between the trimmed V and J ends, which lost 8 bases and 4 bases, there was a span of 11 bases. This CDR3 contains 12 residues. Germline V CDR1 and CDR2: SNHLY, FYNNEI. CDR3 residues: CASSVQGYGYTF. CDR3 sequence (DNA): TGTGCCAGCTCGGTCCAAGGCTATGGCTACACCTTC.

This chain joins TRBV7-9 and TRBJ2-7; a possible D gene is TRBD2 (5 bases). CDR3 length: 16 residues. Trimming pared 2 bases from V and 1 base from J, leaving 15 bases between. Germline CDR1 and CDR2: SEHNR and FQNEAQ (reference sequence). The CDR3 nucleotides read TGTGCCAGCAGCTTACCCCCGGCGGGCCTATCCTACGAGCAGTACTTC. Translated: CASSLPPAGLSYEQYF.

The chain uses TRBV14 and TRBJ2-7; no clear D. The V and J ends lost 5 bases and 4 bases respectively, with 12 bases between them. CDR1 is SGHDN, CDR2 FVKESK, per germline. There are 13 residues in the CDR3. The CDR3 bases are TGTGCCAGCAGCTTTTTTCGGCAGTACGAGCAGTACTTC. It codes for CASSFFRQYEQYF. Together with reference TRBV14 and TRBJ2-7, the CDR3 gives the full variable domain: EAGVTQFPSHSVIEKGQTVTLRCDPISGHDNLYWYRRVMGKEIKFLLHFVKESKQDESGMPNNRFLAERTGGTYSTLKVQPAELEDSGVYFCASSFFRQYEQYFGPGTRLTVT.

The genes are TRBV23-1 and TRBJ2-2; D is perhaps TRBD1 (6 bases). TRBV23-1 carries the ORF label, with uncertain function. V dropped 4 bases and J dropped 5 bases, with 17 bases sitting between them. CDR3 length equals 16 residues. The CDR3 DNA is TGCGCCAGCAGTCGGAACTCCGTCAGGGGAACCGGGGAGCTGTTTTTT. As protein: CASSRNSVRGTGELFF.

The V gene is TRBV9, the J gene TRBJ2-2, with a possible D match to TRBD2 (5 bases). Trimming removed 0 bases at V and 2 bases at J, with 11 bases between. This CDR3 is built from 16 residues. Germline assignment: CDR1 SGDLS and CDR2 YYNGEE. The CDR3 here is CASSVGGSFNTGELFF. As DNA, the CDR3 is TGTGCCAGCAGCGTAGGAGGGAGTTTTAACACCGGGGAGCTGTTTTTT.

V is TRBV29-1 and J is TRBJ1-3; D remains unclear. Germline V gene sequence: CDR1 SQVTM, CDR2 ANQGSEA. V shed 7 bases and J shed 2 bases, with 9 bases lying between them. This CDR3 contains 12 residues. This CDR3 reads CSALRTGNTIYF. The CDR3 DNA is TGCAGCGCCCTCCGAACTGGAAACACCATATATTTT.

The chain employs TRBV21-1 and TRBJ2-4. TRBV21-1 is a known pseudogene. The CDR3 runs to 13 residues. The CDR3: CASSRRAKNIQYF. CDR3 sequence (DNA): TGTGCCAGCAGCCGGCGAGCCAAAAACATTCAGTACTTC.

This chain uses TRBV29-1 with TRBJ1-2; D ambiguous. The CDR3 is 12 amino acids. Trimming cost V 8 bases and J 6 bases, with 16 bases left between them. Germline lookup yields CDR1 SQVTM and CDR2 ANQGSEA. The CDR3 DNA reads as TGCAGCCTCGAGGCCGTGAGTCATGGCTACACCTTC. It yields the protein CSLEAVSHGYTF.

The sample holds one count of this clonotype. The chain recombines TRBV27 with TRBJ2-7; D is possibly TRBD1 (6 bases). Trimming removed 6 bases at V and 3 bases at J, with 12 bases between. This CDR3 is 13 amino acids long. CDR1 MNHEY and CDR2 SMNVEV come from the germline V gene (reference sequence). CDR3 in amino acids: CASRKQGNYEQYF. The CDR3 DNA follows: TGTGCCAGCAGAAAGCAGGGGAACTACGAGCAGTACTTC.

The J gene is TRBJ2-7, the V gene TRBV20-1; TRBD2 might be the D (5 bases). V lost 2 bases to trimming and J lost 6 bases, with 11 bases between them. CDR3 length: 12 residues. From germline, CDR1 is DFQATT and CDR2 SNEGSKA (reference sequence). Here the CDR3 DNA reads TGCAGTGCTAGACTAGCAGCAGGCGAGCAGTACTTC. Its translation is CSARLAAGEQYF.

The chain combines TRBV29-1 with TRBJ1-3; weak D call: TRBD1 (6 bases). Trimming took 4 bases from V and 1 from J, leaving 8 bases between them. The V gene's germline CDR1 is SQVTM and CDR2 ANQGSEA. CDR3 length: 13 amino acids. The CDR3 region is CSVADRSGNTIYF. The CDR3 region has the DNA TGCAGCGTTGCAGACAGGTCTGGAAACACCATATATTTT. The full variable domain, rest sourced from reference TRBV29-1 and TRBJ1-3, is SAVISQKPSRDICQRGTSLTIQCQVDSQVTMMFWYRQQPGQSLTLIATANQGSEATYESGFVIDKFPISRPNLTFSTLTVSNMSPEDSSIYLCSVADRSGNTIYFGEGSWLTVV.

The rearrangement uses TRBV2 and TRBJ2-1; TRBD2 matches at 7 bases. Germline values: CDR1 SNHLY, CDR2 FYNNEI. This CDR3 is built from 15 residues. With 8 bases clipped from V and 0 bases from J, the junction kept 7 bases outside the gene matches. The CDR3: CASGSGLSSYNEQFF. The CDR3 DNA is TGTGCCAGCGGTAGCGGGCTTAGCTCCTACAATGAGCAGTTCTTC.

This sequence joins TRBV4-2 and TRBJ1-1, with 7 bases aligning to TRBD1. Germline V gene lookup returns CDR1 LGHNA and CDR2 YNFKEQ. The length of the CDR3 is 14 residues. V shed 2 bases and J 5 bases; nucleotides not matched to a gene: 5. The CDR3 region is CASSQTGDVTEAFF. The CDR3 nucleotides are TGTGCCAGCAGCCAAACAGGGGATGTAACTGAAGCTTTCTTT.

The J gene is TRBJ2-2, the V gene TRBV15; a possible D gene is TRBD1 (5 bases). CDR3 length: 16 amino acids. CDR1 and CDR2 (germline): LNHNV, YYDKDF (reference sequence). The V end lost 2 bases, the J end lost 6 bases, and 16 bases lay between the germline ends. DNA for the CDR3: TGTGCCACCAGCAGACAAACAGCGACAGTCCCCGGGGAGCTGTTTTTT. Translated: CATSRQTATVPGELFF.

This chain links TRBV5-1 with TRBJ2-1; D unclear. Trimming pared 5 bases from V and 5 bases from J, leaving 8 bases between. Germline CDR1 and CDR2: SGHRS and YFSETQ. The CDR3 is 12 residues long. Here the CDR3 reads CASRYDNNEQFF. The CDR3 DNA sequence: TGCGCCAGCAGGTACGATAACAATGAGCAGTTCTTC.

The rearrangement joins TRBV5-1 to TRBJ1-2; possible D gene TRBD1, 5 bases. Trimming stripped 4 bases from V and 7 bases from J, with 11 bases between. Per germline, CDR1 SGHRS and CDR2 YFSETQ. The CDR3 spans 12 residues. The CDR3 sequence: CASSALGGGYTF. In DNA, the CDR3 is TGCGCCAGCAGCGCCCTCGGGGGTGGCTACACCTTC.